The 31 T cell receptor beta chains below were found in one sample sequenced in a study of T cell repertoires in cytomegalovirus infection. For these TCRs, the target antigens are not known. From the reads, TCRdb called clonotypes with MiXCR, one entry per CDR3 protein. The sample has under 150,000 distinct CDR3 sequences; more than 30% are singletons. This specimen consisted of CD8+ T cells from cultured PBMCs, obtained from culture after CMV antigen stimulation. The source of these receptors is a human donor in good health (CMV status not recorded). Some clones in this sample may be carry-over from other donors' samples.

The rearrangement joins TRBV6-4 to TRBJ2-3; TRBD1 matches 9 bases. Germline V lookup: CDR1 MRHNA, CDR2 SNTAGT. The CDR3 sequence is 15 residues long. Trimming took 0 bases from V and 7 from J; bases not matched to a gene: 5. The DNA for the CDR3 is TGTGCCAGCAGTGACTCGACCGGACAGGGGAATACGCAGTATTTT. Protein: CASSDSTGQGNTQYF.

This chain connects TRBV11-3 to TRBJ1-1; D is possibly TRBD1 (5 bases). This CDR3 region has 13 residues. Germline V lookup: CDR1 SGHNT, CDR2 YENEEA. V was trimmed by 5 bases and J by 7 bases, leaving 14 bases between them. DNA of the CDR3: TGTGCCAGCAGCCCGGCAGGGAACGTTGAAGCTTTCTTT. This translates into CASSPAGNVEAFF.

The rearrangement links TRBV19 to TRBJ1-1, with D uncertain. This CDR3 comprises 12 residues. CDR1 is LNHDA and CDR2 is SQIVND in the germline V gene (reference sequence). V was cut by 7 bases and J by 4 bases, with 10 bases left in between. CDR3 region: CASTSGSTEAFF. The CDR3 DNA reads TGTGCCAGTACCTCGGGGAGCACTGAAGCTTTCTTT.

This clonotype was seen more than once but under ten times. The V gene is TRBV6-2 or TRBV6-3, the J gene TRBJ2-7; D unresolved. The CDR3 runs to 13 residues. Trimming removed 3 bases from V and 3 bases from J, with 9 bases in between. In germline, CDR1 is MNHEY, CDR2 SVGEGT. The CDR3 DNA sequence: TGTGCCAGCAGTTATACCAAATACTACGAGCAGTACTTC. Its translation: CASSYTKYYEQYF.

The V gene is TRBV29-1, the J gene TRBJ1-1; maybe TRBD1 (5 bases). Germline assignment: CDR1 SQVTM and CDR2 ANQGSEA. CDR3 length: 17 amino acids. V lost 5 bases, J lost 0 bases, and 22 bases lay in between. CDR3 nucleotide sequence: TGCAGCGTTAATCTGGTGACCGGGACGGTGATGAACACTGAAGCTTTCTTT. Protein product: CSVNLVTGTVMNTEAFF.

This chain uses TRBV11-2 with TRBJ2-2, with 7 bases identical to TRBD2. The CDR3 runs to 16 residues. After removal of 5 bases from V and 3 bases from J, the junction contained 9 bases not matched to a gene. Germline V gives CDR1 SGHAT, CDR2 FQNNGV. The CDR3 coding sequence is TGTGCCAGCAGCCCCCCCGGACTAGTTTACACCGGGGAGCTGTTTTTT. This sequence encodes CASSPPGLVYTGELFF.

This clonotype turned up a few times. The chain uses TRBV7-3 and TRBJ2-1; D could derive from TRBD1 or TRBD2 (6 bases each). CDR3 length equals 15 residues. The ends were cut back, 2 bases at V and 6 bases at J, with 14 bases in the middle. In germline, CDR1 is SGHTA, CDR2 FQGTGA. CDR3 in amino acids: CASSLQQGGRNEQFF. CDR3 bases: TGTGCCAGCAGCTTACAACAGGGAGGACGCAATGAGCAGTTCTTC.

This clonotype occurred many times. The chain uses TRBV7-2 and TRBJ1-2, with TRBD1 as a possible D gene (6 bases). The V gene's germline CDR1 is SGHTA and CDR2 FQGNSA. Between the trimmed V and J ends, which lost 4 bases and 6 bases, there was a span of 21 bases. The CDR3 totals 16 residues. CDR3 sequence: CASSSVDSAHYNGYTF. The DNA for the CDR3 is TGTGCCAGCAGCTCCGTGGACAGCGCCCACTATAATGGCTACACCTTC. Using reference TRBV7-2 and TRBJ1-2 for the parts outside the CDR3, the full variable domain is GAGVSQSPSNKVTEKGKDVELRCDPISGHTALYWYRQSLGQGLEFLIYFQGNSAPDKSGLPSDRFSAERTGGSVSTLTIQRTQQEDSAVYLCASSSVDSAHYNGYTFGSGTRLTVV.

The chain has TRBV25-1 and TRBJ2-1, with TRBD1 as a possible D gene (6 bases). V lost 2 bases, J lost 0 bases, and 8 bases lay in between. Germline V lookup: CDR1 MGHDK, CDR2 SYGVNS. The CDR3 covers 15 residues. Here the CDR3 reads CASSERGSSYNEQFF. CDR3 bases: TGTGCCAGCAGTGAAAGGGGGTCCTCCTACAATGAGCAGTTCTTC.

This clonotype was counted a few times. The chain couples TRBV27 to TRBJ1-3, with D tentatively TRBD1 (5 bases). Germline lookup yields CDR1 MNHEY and CDR2 SMNVEV (reference sequence). The CDR3 is made up of 14 amino acids. V was shortened by 5 bases and J by 2 bases, with 10 bases between the two germline ends. The CDR3: CASSRGVTGNTIYF. Here the CDR3 DNA reads TGTGCCAGCAGTAGGGGAGTTACTGGAAACACCATATATTTT.

This sequence joins TRBV7-9 and TRBJ1-1; no clear D gene. This CDR3 is built from 13 residues. The germline CDR1 and CDR2 sequences are SEHNR and FQNEAQ (reference sequence). With 5 bases removed from V and 0 bases from J, the gap between germline ends came to 7 bases. In DNA form, the CDR3 reads TGTGCCAGCAGCGGCACATTGAACACTGAAGCTTTCTTT. Protein sequence: CASSGTLNTEAFF.

The chain is built from TRBV28 and TRBJ1-2, with a possible D match to TRBD1 (5 bases). V dropped 4 bases and J dropped 7 bases, with 22 bases sitting between them. The CDR3 is made up of 16 amino acids. CDR1 and CDR2 (germline): MDHEN, SYDVKM. CDR3 bases: TGTGCCAGCAGTTCACCCCTCCTTCGGGGCCCGGTTGGCTACACCTTC. It codes for CASSSPLLRGPVGYTF.

The count of this clonotype is one. The gene calls are TRBV5-4 and TRBJ1-1; D ambiguous. Trimming pared 0 bases from V and 1 base from J, leaving 7 bases between. This CDR3 spans 14 amino acids. Germline values: CDR1 SGHNT, CDR2 YYREEE (reference sequence). CDR3: CASSLEGPNTEAFF. The CDR3 nucleotides read TGTGCCAGCAGCTTGGAAGGCCCGAACACTGAAGCTTTCTTT.

This clonotype was recorded many times. The chain is built from TRBV7-6 and TRBJ2-3; the D is unclear. Between the trimmed V and J ends, which lost 1 base and 6 bases, there was a span of 5 bases. The CDR3 sequence is 12 residues long. Looked up from germline, CDR1 is SGHVS and CDR2 is FNYEAQ. CDR3 residues: CASSLEADTQYF. CDR3 bases: TGTGCCAGCAGCTTAGAGGCGGATACGCAGTATTTT.

This chain connects TRBV6-1 to TRBJ2-3, with TRBD2 as a possible D gene (5 bases). Germline V gene data show CDR1 as MNHNS and CDR2 as SASEGT. This CDR3 spans 15 amino acids. The V and J ends lost 7 bases and 2 bases respectively, with 16 bases between them. CDR3 loop: CASNPGQAVTDTQYF. Written as DNA, the CDR3 is TGTGCCAGCAATCCCGGCCAAGCGGTCACAGATACGCAGTATTTT.

Turning to this clonotype: A junction end diverges from the germline sequence, so it may reflect a read error. The chain couples TRBV13 to TRBJ1-4; 9 bases align to TRBD1. The CDR3 covers 16 residues. The germline gives CDR1 PRHDT, CDR2 FYEKMQ (reference sequence). In DNA form, the CDR3 reads TGTGCCAGCAGCCGTTCGGACAGGGGCCGGGATGAAAAACAGTTTTTT. It encodes CASSRSDRGRDEKQFF.

This clonotype was picked up a small number of times. This chain joins TRBV6-2 or TRBV6-3 and TRBJ1-1; TRBD1 matches at 11 bases. The CDR3 consists of 17 residues. With 5 bases clipped from V and 0 bases from J, the junction kept 8 bases outside the gene matches. The germline gives CDR1 MNHEY, CDR2 SVGEGT. DNA for the CDR3: TGTGCCAGCAGTAAGACTCGGGACAGGGGGATGAACACTGAAGCTTTCTTT. Encoded protein: CASSKTRDRGMNTEAFF.

J is TRBJ2-7 and V is TRBV19; D remains ambiguous. The CDR3 has 15 residues. V shed 3 bases and J shed 3 bases, with 15 bases lying between them. The germline gives CDR1 LNHDA, CDR2 SQIVND (reference sequence). The CDR3 DNA sequence: TGTGCCAGTAGTATGATACAGAGCTCCGTCTACGAGCAGTACTTC. Its translation: CASSMIQSSVYEQYF.

V usage is TRBV4-1 and J usage is TRBJ2-3; weak D call: TRBD2 (5 bases). CDR3 length equals 17 residues. Germline V CDR1 and CDR2: MGHRA, YSYEKL. V was pared by 1 base and J by 2 bases, with 16 bases between. For the CDR3, the DNA is TGCGCCAGCAGCCAAGGATTGACGGGGTTAGCCACAGATACGCAGTATTTT. Translated: CASSQGLTGLATDTQYF.

The V and J genes are TRBV7-9 and TRBJ2-7; D is unresolved. This CDR3 spans 15 amino acids. Germline lookup yields CDR1 SEHNR and CDR2 FQNEAQ (reference sequence). The ends were cut back, 3 bases at V and 0 bases at J, with 12 bases in the middle. The CDR3 sequence is CASSFGQRSSYEQYF. In DNA, the CDR3 is TGTGCCAGCAGCTTTGGGCAACGGAGCTCCTACGAGCAGTACTTC.

This clonotype was seen a handful of times. This chain connects TRBV7-6 to TRBJ1-6, with 7 bases identical to TRBD1. CDR3 length: 17 amino acids. The J segment lost 3 bases and the V segment lost 2 bases, leaving 7 bases of the junction unmatched. Germline V gives CDR1 SGHVS, CDR2 FNYEAQ. The CDR3 protein is CASSLSGTVNYNSPLHF. For the CDR3, the DNA is TGTGCCAGCAGCTTATCCGGGACAGTAAACTATAATTCACCCCTCCACTTT.

This clonotype has more than one count but fewer than ten. The V call is TRBV6-1, the J call TRBJ1-1; TRBD1 is a possible D gene (5 bases). CDR1 is MNHNS and CDR2 is SASEGT in the germline V gene. V was shortened by 2 bases and J by 4 bases, with 29 bases between the two germline ends. This CDR3 is built from 20 residues. CDR3 amino acids: CASSEIRTDGGSEGRTEAFF. The CDR3 bases are TGTGCCAGCAGTGAAATTAGGACTGACGGGGGGTCAGAGGGGCGCACTGAAGCTTTCTTT.

V usage is TRBV11-1 and J usage is TRBJ2-7, with D possibly matching TRBD2 (5 bases). Germline V gives CDR1 SGHAT, CDR2 FQDESV (reference sequence). The CDR3 totals 16 residues. Trimming took 6 bases from V and 0 from J, leaving 18 bases between them. The CDR3 DNA follows: TGTGCCAGCAGTAAGCGCACCTTACTAGGCTCCTACGAGCAGTACTTC. Protein: CASSKRTLLGSYEQYF.

This clonotype was counted a few times. The chain employs TRBV11-2 and TRBJ2-4; D might be TRBD1 or TRBD2, each matching 5 bases. V gave up 5 bases and J gave up 4 bases, with 18 bases separating them. The CDR3 consists of 16 residues. Germline assignment: CDR1 SGHAT and CDR2 FQNNGV. This CDR3 reads CASSMHSGPEKNIQYF. CDR3 in DNA: TGTGCCAGCAGCATGCATTCGGGACCCGAGAAAAACATTCAGTACTTC.

This clonotype occurred a few times. The chain has TRBV4-3 and TRBJ2-1; the D gene is possibly TRBD2 (6 bases). CDR3 length: 14 residues. Trimming took 1 base from V and 5 from J, leaving 9 bases between them. Looked up from germline, CDR1 is LGHNA and CDR2 is YSLEER. The CDR3 region has the DNA TGCGCCAGCAGCCAAGGGACTACCCACAATGAGCAGTTCTTC. Translated: CASSQGTTHNEQFF.

The chain is built from TRBV4-1 and TRBJ2-1; possible D gene TRBD2, 5 bases. The CDR3 spans 15 residues. Germline assignment: CDR1 MGHRA and CDR2 YSYEKL. Trimming took off 4 bases at V and 2 bases at J, with 12 bases between the two ends. The CDR3 DNA reads as TGCGCCAGCAGCCCGACCCGGGGAGCCTACAATGAGCAGTTCTTC. Encoded protein: CASSPTRGAYNEQFF.

This clonotype was observed many times. The J gene is TRBJ2-1, the V gene TRBV7-8, with TRBD2 identical over 7 bases. J lost 4 bases, V lost 1 base, and 4 bases had no gene match. Germline CDR1 SGHVS, CDR2 FQNEAQ. The CDR3 has 15 amino acids. The CDR3 reads CASSLGSGRYNEQFF. The CDR3 nucleotides read TGTGCCAGCAGCTTAGGTAGCGGGCGTTACAATGAGCAGTTCTTC.

The V and J genes are TRBV4-3 and TRBJ1-1; 8 nucleotides match TRBD1. J gave up 0 bases and V 3 bases, and 6 bases lay outside the gene matches. CDR3 length: 16 amino acids. Germline values: CDR1 LGHNA, CDR2 YSLEER. Here the CDR3 DNA reads TGCGCCAGCAGCCAGGGCCCAGGGGGCATGAACACTGAAGCTTTCTTT. Residues: CASSQGPGGMNTEAFF.

The chain links TRBV4-3 to TRBJ1-4, with D uncertain. Germline V gene data show CDR1 as LGHNA and CDR2 as YSLEER. This CDR3 is 16 amino acids long. V shed 0 bases and J shed 4 bases, with 12 bases lying between them. The CDR3 DNA is TGCGCCAGCAGCCAAGATGGGTCAGCGGATAATGAAAAACTGTTTTTT. This translates into CASSQDGSADNEKLFF.

The chain couples TRBV5-6 to TRBJ2-3; TRBD2 is a possible D gene (7 bases). The CDR3 is made up of 16 amino acids. CDR1 SGHDT and CDR2 YYEEEE come from the germline V gene. The V gene lost 2 bases and the J gene lost 2 bases, with 15 bases spanning the gap. The CDR3 spells CASSFLGGPATDTQYF. The DNA of the CDR3 is TGTGCCAGCAGCTTTCTCGGGGGGCCCGCCACAGATACGCAGTATTTT.

The V gene is TRBV6-2 or TRBV6-3, the J gene TRBJ2-7; D unclear. This CDR3 is 12 amino acids long. The germline CDR1 and CDR2 sequences are MNHEY and SVGEGT. V lost 7 bases and J lost 6, with 13 bases in between. The CDR3, as DNA: TGTGCCAGCATGGGTTCTTCAGGCGAGCAGTACTTC. Encoded protein: CASMGSSGEQYF.